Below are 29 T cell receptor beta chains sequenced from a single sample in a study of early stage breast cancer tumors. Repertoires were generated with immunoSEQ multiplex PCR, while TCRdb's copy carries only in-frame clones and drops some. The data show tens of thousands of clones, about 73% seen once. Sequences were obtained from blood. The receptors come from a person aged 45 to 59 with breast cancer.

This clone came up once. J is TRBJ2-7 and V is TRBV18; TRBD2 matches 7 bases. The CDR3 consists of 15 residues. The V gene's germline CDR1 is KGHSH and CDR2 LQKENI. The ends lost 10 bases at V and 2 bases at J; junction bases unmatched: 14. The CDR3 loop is CANAGLGGGAYEQYF. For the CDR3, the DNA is TGTGCCAACGCAGGACTCGGTGGGGGGGCCTACGAGCAGTACTTC.

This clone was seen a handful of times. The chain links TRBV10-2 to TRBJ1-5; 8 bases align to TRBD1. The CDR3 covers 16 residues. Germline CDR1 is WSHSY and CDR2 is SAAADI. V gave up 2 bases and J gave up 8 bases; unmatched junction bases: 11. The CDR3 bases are TGCGCCAGCAGTGAGCGGACAGGGCCCTTCTGGGAGCCCCAGCATTTT. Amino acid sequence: CASSERTGPFWEPQHF.

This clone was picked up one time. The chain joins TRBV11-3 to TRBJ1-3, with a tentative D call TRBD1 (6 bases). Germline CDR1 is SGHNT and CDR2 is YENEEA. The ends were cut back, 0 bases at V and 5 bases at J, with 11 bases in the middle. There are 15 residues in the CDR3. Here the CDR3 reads CASSLDDRLRNTIYF. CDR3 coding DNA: TGTGCCAGCAGCTTAGACGACAGGTTGAGAAACACCATATATTTT.

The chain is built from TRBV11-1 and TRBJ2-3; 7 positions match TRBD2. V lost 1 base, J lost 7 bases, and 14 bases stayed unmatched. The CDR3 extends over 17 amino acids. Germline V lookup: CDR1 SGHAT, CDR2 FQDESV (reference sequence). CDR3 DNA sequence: TGTGCCAGCAGCTTAGTTTTTCGCGGGAGTTTGAGCAATACGCAGTATTTT. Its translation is CASSLVFRGSLSNTQYF.

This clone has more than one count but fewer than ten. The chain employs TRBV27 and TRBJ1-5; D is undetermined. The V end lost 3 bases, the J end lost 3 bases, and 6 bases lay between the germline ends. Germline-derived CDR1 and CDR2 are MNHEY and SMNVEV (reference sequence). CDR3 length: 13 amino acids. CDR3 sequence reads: CASSFLSNQPQHF. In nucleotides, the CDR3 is TGTGCCAGCAGTTTCCTTTCCAATCAGCCCCAGCATTTT.

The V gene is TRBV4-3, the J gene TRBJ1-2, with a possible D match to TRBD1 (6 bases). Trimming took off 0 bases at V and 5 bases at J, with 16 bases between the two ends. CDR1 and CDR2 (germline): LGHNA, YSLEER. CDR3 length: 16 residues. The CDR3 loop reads CASSQDNRAWAYGYTF. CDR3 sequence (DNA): TGCGCCAGCAGCCAAGATAACAGGGCATGGGCATATGGCTACACCTTC.

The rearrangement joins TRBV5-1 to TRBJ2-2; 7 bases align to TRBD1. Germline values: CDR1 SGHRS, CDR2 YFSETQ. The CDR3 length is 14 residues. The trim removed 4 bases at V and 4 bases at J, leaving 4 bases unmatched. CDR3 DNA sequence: TGCGCCAGCAGCCCGGACAGGTCCACCGGGGAGCTGTTTTTT. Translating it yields CASSPDRSTGELFF.

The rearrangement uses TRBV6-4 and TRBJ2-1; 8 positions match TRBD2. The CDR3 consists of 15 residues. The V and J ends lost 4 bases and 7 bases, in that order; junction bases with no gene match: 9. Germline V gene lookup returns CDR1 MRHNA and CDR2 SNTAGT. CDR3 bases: TGTGCCAGCAGTGCCTACGGGGGGGCCTTTAATGAGCAGTTCTTC. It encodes CASSAYGGAFNEQFF.

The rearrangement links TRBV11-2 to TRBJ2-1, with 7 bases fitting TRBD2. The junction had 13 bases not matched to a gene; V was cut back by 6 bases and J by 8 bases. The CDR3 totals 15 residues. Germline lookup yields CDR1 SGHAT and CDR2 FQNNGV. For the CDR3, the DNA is TGTGCCAGCAGTTCGCTCCCCGGGGGGTTCCATGAGCAGTTCTTC. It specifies CASSSLPGGFHEQFF.

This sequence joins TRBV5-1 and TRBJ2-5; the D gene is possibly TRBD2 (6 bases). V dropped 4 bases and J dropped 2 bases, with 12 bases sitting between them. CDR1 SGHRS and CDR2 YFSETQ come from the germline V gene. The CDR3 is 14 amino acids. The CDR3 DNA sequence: TGCGCCAGCAGCAAGGGACTGGGGCAAGAGACCCAGTACTTC. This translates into CASSKGLGQETQYF.

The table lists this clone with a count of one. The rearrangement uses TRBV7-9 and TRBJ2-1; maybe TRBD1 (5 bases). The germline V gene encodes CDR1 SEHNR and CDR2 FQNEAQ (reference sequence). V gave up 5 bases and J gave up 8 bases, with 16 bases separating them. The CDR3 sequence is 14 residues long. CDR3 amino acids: CASSRRDPRDEQFF. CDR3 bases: TGTGCCAGCAGCAGGCGAGACCCCAGGGATGAGCAGTTCTTC.

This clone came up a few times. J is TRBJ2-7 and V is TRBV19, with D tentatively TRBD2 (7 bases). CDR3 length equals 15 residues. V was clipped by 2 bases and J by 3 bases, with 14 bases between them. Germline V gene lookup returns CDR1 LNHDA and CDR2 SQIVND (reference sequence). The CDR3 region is CASSILGGPLYEQYF. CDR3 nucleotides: TGTGCCAGTAGTATACTCGGGGGGCCCCTCTACGAGCAGTACTTC.

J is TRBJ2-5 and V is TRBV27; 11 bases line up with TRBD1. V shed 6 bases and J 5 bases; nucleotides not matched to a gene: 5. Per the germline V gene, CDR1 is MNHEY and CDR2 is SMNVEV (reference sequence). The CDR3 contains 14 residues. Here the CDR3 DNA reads TGTGCCAGCAGGCGGACAGGGGGCAGGGAGACCCAGTACTTC. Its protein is CASRRTGGRETQYF.

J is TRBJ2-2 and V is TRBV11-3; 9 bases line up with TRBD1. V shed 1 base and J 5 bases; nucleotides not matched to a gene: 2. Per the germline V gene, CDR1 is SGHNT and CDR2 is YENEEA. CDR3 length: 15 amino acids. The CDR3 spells CASSLVTGGTGELFF. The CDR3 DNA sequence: TGTGCCAGCAGCTTAGTGACAGGGGGAACCGGGGAGCTGTTTTTT.

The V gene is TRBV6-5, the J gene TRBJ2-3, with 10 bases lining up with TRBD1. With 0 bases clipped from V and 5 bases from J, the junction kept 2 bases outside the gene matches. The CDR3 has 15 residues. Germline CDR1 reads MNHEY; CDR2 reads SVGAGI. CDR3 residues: CASSYSTGGKDTQYF. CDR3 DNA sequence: TGTGCCAGCAGTTACTCGACAGGGGGCAAAGATACGCAGTATTTT.

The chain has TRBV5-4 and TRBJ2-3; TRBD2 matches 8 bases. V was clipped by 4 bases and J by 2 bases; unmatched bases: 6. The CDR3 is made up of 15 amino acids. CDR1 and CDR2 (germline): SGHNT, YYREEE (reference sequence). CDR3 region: CASSRSLADTDTQYF. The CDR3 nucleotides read TGTGCCAGCAGCCGCTCACTAGCGGACACAGATACGCAGTATTTT.

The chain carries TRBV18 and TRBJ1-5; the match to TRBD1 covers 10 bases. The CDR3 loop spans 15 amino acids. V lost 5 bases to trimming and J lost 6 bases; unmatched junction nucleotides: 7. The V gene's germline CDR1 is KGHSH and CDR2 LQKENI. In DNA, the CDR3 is TGTGCCAGCTCAACCGGGACAGGGGTTCCTCAGCCCCAGCATTTT. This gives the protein CASSTGTGVPQPQHF.

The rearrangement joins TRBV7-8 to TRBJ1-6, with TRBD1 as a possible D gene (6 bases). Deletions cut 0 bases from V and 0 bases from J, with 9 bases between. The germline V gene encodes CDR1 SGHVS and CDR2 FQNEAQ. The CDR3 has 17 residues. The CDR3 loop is CASSLAGAASYNSPLHF. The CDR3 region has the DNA TGTGCCAGCAGCTTAGCGGGGGCAGCCTCCTATAATTCACCCCTCCACTTT.

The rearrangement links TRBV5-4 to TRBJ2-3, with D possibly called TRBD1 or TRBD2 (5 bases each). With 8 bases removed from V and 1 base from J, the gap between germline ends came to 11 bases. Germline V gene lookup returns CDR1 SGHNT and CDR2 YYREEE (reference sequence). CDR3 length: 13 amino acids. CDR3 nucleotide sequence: TGTGCCAGTAGCGACAGACGCACAGATACGCAGTATTTT. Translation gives CASSDRRTDTQYF.

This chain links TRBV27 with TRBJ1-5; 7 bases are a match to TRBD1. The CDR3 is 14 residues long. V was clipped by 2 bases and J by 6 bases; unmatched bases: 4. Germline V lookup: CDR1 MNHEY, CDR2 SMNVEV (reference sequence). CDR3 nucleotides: TGTGCCAGCAGTTTAGTAGGGGGCCTTCAGCCCCAGCATTTT. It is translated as CASSLVGGLQPQHF.

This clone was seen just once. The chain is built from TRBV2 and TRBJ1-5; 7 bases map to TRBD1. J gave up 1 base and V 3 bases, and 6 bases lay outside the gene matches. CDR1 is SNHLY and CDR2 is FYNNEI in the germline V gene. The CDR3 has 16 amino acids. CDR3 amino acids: CASSDARQGSNQPQHF. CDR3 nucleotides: TGTGCCAGCAGTGACGCGCGACAGGGAAGCAATCAGCCCCAGCATTTT.

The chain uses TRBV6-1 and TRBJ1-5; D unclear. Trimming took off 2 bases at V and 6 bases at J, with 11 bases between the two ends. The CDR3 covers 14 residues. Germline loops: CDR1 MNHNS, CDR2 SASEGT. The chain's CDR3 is CASSENGDAQPQHF. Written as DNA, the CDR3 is TGTGCCAGCAGTGAAAACGGAGATGCTCAGCCCCAGCATTTT.

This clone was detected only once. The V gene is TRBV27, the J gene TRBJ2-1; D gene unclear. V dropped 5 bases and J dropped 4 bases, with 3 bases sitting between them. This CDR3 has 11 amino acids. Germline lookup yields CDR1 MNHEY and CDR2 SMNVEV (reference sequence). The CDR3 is CASSTYNEQFF. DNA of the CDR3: TGTGCCAGCAGTACTTACAATGAGCAGTTCTTC.

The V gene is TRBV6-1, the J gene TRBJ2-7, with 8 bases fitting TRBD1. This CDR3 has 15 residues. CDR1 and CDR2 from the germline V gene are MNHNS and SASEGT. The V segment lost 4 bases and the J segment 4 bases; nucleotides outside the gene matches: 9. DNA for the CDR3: TGTGCCAGCAGTGCCCCGGGACAGGCAGTTTACGAGCAGTACTTC. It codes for CASSAPGQAVYEQYF.

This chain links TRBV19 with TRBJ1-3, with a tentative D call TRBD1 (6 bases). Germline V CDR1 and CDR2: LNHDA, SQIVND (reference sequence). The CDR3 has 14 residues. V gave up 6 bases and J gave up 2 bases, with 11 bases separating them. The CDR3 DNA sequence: TGTGCCAGTAGCCTTGGGGGCCCTGGAAACACCATATATTTT. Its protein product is CASSLGGPGNTIYF.

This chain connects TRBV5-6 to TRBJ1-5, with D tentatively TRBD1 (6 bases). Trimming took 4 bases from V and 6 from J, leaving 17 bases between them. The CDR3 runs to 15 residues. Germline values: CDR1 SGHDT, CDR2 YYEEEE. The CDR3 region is CASSKNRVRFQPQHF. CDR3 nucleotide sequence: TGTGCCAGCAGCAAAAACAGGGTTCGGTTTCAGCCCCAGCATTTT. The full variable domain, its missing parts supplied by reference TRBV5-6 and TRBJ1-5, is DAGVTQSPTHLIKTRGQQVTLRCSPKSGHDTVSWYQQALGQGPQFIFQYYEEEERQRGNFPDRFSGHQFPNYSSELNVNALLLGDSALYLCASSKNRVRFQPQHFGDGTRLSIL.

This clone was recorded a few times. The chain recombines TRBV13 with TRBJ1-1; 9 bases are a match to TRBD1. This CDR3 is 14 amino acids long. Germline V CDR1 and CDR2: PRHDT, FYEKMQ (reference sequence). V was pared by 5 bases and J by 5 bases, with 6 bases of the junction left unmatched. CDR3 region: CASSQQGAGTEAFF. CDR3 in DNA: TGTGCCAGCAGCCAACAGGGGGCCGGAACTGAAGCTTTCTTT.

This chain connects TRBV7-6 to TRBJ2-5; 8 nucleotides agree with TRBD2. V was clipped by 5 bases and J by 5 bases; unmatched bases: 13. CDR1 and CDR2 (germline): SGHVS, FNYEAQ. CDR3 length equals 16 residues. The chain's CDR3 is CASSPTPGGAGETQYF. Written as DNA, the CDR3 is TGTGCCAGCAGCCCCACCCCCGGGGGGGCCGGGGAGACCCAGTACTTC.

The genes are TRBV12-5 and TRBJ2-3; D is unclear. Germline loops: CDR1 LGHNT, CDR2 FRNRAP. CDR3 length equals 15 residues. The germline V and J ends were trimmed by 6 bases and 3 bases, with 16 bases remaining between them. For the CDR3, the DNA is TGTGCTAGTGGCGATGGGCGAATTGGGACAGATACGCAGTATTTT. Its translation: CASGDGRIGTDTQYF.